The T cell receptor (beta chain) described here comes from a study of T cell responses to AZD1222 COVID-19 vaccine. Comments on this clone: No antigen is known for it.

Study results and limitations: The donors showed a predominance of white British ancestry and of females, with possible underestimation of clonal diversity.

Profiled with immunoSEQ multiplex PCR; TCRdb holds only in-frame clones, not every one. The sample comprises about 270,000 clones, around 92% of which are singletons, and approximately 0.52% rests with the top ten. The germline gives CDR1 LNHDA, CDR2 SQIVND (reference sequence). V lost 6 bases and J lost 1; bases outside the gene matches: 3. This CDR3 is 13 amino acids long. The chain recombines TRBV19 with TRBJ2-7, with TRBD1 matching 7 bases. The starting material was peripheral blood, obtained 28 days after the second AZD1222 dose. The receptor's source is an adult who received the AZD1222 COVID-19 vaccine. CDR3 residues: CASRHRGSYEQYF. The CDR3 bases are TGTGCCAGTAGGCACAGGGGTTCCTACGAGCAGTACTTC.